This T cell receptor (beta chain) was observed in a study of cytomegalovirus exposure and HLA in healthy donors. Across the study: An earlier analysis identified under 130 million unique TCR beta sequences in 170 million or so T cells. Whole-study results and caveats: Highly shared sequence variants in one cluster were likely a sequencing artifact.

Notes on this clone: No antigen is known for it.

Germline CDR1 is GTSNPN and CDR2 is SVGIG (reference sequence). The junction had 7 bases not matched to a gene; V was cut back by 3 bases and J by 5 bases. CDR3 length equals 16 residues. PCR primers comprised 60 Vbeta and 13 Jbeta primers. In the source study's methods: Counted up in a later analysis, unique TCR beta chains came to some 80 million, with around 12 million shared. The table came from immunoSEQ multiplex PCR; TCRdb's copy has only in-frame clones and leaves some out. That table is the source of V, J and clone size, and D and trimming were worked out from the DNA. The sample carries 90,000 to 100,000 clones, approximately 60% recorded once.

This TCR was sampled from a boy between 10 and 17 years old in good health and CMV-seropositive. The chain couples TRBV30 to TRBJ2-3; 14 bases are a match to TRBD2. The sequencing sample was made of PBMCs. The CDR3 coding sequence is TGTGCCTGGAGGGATCGACTAGCGGGAGGGATAGATACGCAGTATTTT. Its translation is CAWRDRLAGGIDTQYF.